The source of this T cell receptor beta chain is a study of blood T cell repertoires in COVID-19. Study-level information: Both acute and convalescent COVID-19 samples were obtained from the United States, Italy and Spain.

Measured with immunoSEQ multiplex PCR; TCRdb has only the in-frame clones, and not every one. The table records some 200,000 clones, about nine tenths of them present only once. Germline V gene sequence: CDR1 LGHNA, CDR2 YNFKEQ. CDR3 length equals 17 residues. With 1 base removed from V and 0 bases from J, the gap between germline ends came to 13 bases. Sequenced sample: peripheral blood. This receptor was identified in a man aged 65-85 years with acute or convalescent COVID-19. This chain links TRBV4-2 with TRBJ1-3, with TRBD1 as a possible D gene (5 bases). The CDR3 nucleotides are TGTGCCAGCAGCCAAGCACCGAACGGGGGCTCTGGAAACACCATATATTTT. Amino acids: CASSQAPNGGSGNTIYF.